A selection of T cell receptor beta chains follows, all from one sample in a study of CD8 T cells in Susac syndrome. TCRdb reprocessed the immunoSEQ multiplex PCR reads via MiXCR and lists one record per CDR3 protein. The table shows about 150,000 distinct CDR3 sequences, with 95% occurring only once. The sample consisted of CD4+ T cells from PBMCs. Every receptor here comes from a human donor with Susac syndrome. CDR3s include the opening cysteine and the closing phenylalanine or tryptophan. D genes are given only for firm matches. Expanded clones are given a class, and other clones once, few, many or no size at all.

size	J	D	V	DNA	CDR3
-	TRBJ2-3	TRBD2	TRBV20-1	TGCAGCCCGGGGGGGGCATCCGATACGCAGTATTTT	CSPGGASDTQYF
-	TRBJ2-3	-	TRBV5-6	TGTGCCAGCAGCTCCCTTGGGGGGTTCGCCGGCGTAACTAGCACAGATACGCAGTATTTT	CASSSLGGFAGVTSTDTQYF
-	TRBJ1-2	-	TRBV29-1	TGCAGCGTGCTGGGCCTCAACTATGGCTACACCTTC	CSVLGLNYGYTF
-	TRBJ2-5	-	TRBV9	TGTGCCAGCAGCATCTCGTCCAGGGGAGGTCAAGAGACCCAGTACTTC	CASSISSRGGQETQYF
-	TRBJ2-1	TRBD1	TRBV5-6	TGTGCCAGCAGCTTGCTGGGTTTTGGGACAGGTAAACCCAATGAGCAGTTCTTC	CASSLLGFGTGKPNEQFF
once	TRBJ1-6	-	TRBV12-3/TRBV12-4	TGTGCCAGCAGTCTCGCCCAGGCCCTAAATTCACCCCTCCACTTT	CASSLAQALNSPLHF
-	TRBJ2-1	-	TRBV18	TGTGCCAGCTCACCACCCCAGGCATACAATGAGCAGTTCTTC	CASSPPQAYNEQFF
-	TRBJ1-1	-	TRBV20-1	TGCAACATCGTGGGGGTGGCGTCGAACACTGAAGCTTTCTTT	CNIVGVASNTEAFF
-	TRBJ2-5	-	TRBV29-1	TGCAGCGTTGAATCACAAACCCAGTACTTC	CSVESQTQYF
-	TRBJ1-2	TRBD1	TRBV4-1	TGCGCCAGCAGCCAAGATCCTAGACAGGGGAACCCTTATGGCTACACCTTC	CASSQDPRQGNPYGYTF
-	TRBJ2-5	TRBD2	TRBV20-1	TGCAGTGCTAGTTATCTAGCGGGGGCCGAAGAGACCCAGTACTTC	CSASYLAGAEETQYF
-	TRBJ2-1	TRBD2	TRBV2	TGTGCCAGCAATACTGGACTAGCGGGGATTGAGCAGTTCTTC	CASNTGLAGIEQFF
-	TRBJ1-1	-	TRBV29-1	TGCAGCGTCACACAGGGCCCTGAAGCTTTCTTT	CSVTQGPEAFF
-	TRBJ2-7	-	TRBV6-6	TGTGCCAGCAGTTCGCCCCTCAACTACGAGCAGTACTTC	CASSSPLNYEQYF
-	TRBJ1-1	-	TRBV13	TGTGCCAGCAGCTCTACAGGGTGGGGAGAAGCTTTCTTT	CASSSTGWGEAFF
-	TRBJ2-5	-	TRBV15	TGTGCCACCAGCAGAGATCTACCCCAAGAGACCCAGTACTTC	CATSRDLPQETQYF
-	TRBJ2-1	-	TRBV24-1	TGTGCCACCAGTGATTCCGGGGTGGATGAGCAGTTCTTC	CATSDSGVDEQFF
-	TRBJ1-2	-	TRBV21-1	TGTGCCAGCAGCTCACGGACAGCTACTAACTATGGCTACACCTTC	CASSSRTATNYGYTF
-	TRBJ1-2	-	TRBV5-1	TGCGCCAGCAACCCGACGCGGGGATCGAGTGGCTACACCTTC	CASNPTRGSSGYTF
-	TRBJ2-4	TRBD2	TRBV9	TGTGCCAGCAGCCCTGGGGGGGGGTCGGGGAAAAACATTCAGTACTTC	CASSPGGGSGKNIQYF
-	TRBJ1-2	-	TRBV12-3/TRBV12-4	TGTGCCAGCCTGGGGACCGGGGGCCCGGGGTTC	CASLGTGGPGF
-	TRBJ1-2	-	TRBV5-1	TGCGCCAGCAGTCCCGACGGAAACTATGGCTACACCTTC	CASSPDGNYGYTF
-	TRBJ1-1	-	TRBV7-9	TGTGCCAGCAGCTTAAGGGGTGGGATCTTGAGGACTGAAGCTTTCTTT	CASSLRGGILRTEAFF
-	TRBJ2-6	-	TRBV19	TGTGCCAGTAGTATGGAAGCCTTAACTGGGGCCAACGTCCTGACTTTC	CASSMEALTGANVLTF
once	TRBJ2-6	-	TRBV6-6	TGTGCCAGCAATACGGGACAATTTGGGGCCAACGTCCTGACTTTC	CASNTGQFGANVLTF
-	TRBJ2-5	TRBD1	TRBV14	TGTGCCAGCAGCTGGGACAGACCTCAAGAGACCCAGTACTTC	CASSWDRPQETQYF
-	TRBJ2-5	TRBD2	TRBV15	TGTGCCACCAGCAGAGATGTGGGCGGGGGGCACAAGACCCAGTACTTC	CATSRDVGGGHKTQYF
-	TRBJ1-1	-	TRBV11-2	TGTGCCAGCAGCTTTGGGGGTGGGTCAGAAGCTTTCTTT	CASSFGGGSEAFF
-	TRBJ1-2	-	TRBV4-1	TGCGCCAGCAGCCAAGGTTCGCAGAGAGGGGGATATGGCTACACCTTC	CASSQGSQRGGYGYTF
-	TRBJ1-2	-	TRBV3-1	TGTGCCAGCAGCCAAGAGGACCCCGTACCATATGGCTACACCTTC	CASSQEDPVPYGYTF
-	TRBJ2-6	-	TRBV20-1	TGCAGTGCTAGAGTAGGGGCTGGGGCCAACGTCCTGACTTTC	CSARVGAGANVLTF
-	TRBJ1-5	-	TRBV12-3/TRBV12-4	TGTGCCAGCAGTACGGGACAAGGGACCTTGGGCGGGCAGCCCCAGCATTTT	CASSTGQGTLGGQPQHF
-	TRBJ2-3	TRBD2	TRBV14	TGTGCCAGCAGCCAAAGGCGGGGGGGCACAGATACGCAGTATTTT	CASSQRRGGTDTQYF
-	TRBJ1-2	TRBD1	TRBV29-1	TGCAGCGTTGATCTACAGGGGGAAGATGGCTACACCTTC	CSVDLQGEDGYTF
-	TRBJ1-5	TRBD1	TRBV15	TGTGCCACCAGCTACAAGGACAGGGTTCAGCCCCAGCATTTT	CATSYKDRVQPQHF
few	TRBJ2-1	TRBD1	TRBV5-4	TGTGCCAGCAGCTGGGGACAGGAGCAGTTCTTC	CASSWGQEQFF
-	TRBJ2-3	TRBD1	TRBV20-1	TGCAGTGCTAGAAGGACAGGCAAGGGAGATACGCAGTATTTT	CSARRTGKGDTQYF
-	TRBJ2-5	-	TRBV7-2	TGTGCCAGCAGCTTAGTCGGGGGCCCGACTGTTGGGACCCAGTACTTC	CASSLVGGPTVGTQYF
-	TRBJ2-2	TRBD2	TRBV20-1	TGCAGTGCTCCAGAGCTGACTAGCGGGGCAGGGGAGCTGTTTTTT	CSAPELTSGAGELFF
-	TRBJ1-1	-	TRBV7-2	TGTGCCAGCAGCTACGACGGGGGCACTGAAGCTTTCTTT	CASSYDGGTEAFF
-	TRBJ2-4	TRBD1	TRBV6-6	TGTGCCAGCAGACCAGGACAGGGGGTGAACATTCAGTACTTC	CASRPGQGVNIQYF
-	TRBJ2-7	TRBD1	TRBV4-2	TGTGCCAGCAGCCAAACGATGCAGGGGGCGGGAGAGCAGTACTTC	CASSQTMQGAGEQYF
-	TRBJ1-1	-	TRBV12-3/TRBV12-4	TGTGCCAGCAGTTTGATGAGGGACATAAACACTGAAGCTTTCTTT	CASSLMRDINTEAFF
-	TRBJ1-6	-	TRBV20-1	TGCAGTGCTAGTGACCGGAGGGCAGGGAATTCACCCCTCCACTTT	CSASDRRAGNSPLHF
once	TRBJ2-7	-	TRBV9	TGTGCCAGCAGCGTAGCGGGCGAGTACTACGAGCAGTACTTC	CASSVAGEYYEQYF
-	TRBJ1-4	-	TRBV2	TGTGCCAGCAGTGAGAGACAGAGTGAAAAACTGTTTTTT	CASSERQSEKLFF
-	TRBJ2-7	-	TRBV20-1	TGCAGTGCTAGGGGCGGGCGAAGCTCCTACGAGCAGTACTTC	CSARGGRSSYEQYF
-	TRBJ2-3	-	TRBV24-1	TGTGCCACGCAGGGGCATACGCAGTATTTT	CATQGHTQYF
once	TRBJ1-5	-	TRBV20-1	TGCAGTGGGGCCACGGGGCTGAATCAGCCCCAGCATTTT	CSGATGLNQPQHF
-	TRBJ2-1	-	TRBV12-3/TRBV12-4	TGTGCCAGCAGGGTCGAGAGGAGCTCCTACAATGAGCAGTTCTTC	CASRVERSSYNEQFF
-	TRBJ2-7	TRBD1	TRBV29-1	TGCAGCGTTGAAGGACAGGGGCTCGGCTACGAGCAGTACTTC	CSVEGQGLGYEQYF
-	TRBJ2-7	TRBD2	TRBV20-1	TGCAGTGCAACGAACCTAGCGGGGACCTCCTACGAGCAGTACTTC	CSATNLAGTSYEQYF
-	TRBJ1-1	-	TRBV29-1	TGCAGCGTTGGTAGAGGGTCGAACACTGAAGCTTTCTTT	CSVGRGSNTEAFF
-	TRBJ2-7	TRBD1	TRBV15	TGTGCCACCAGCAAAGGGGGCAGGGGGCAGTACGAGCAGTACTTC	CATSKGGRGQYEQYF
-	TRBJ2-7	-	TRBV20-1	TGCAGTGCGGCCAGAGTTGCCTACGAGCAGTACTTC	CSAARVAYEQYF
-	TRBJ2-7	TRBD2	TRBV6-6	TGTGCCAGCAGGAGCGGGGGGTCGAGCTCCTACGAGCAGTACTTC	CASRSGGSSSYEQYF
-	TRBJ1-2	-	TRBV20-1	TGCAGTGCTAGAGATCAGAGCTCTAACTATGGCTACACCTTC	CSARDQSSNYGYTF
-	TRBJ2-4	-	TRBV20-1	TGCAGTGCTAGAGATTCGCTCTCACTAGCCAAAAACATTCAGTACTTC	CSARDSLSLAKNIQYF
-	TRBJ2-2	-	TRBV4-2	TGTGCCAGCAGCCCCCGACAGAATCTGAACACCGGGGAGCTGTTTTTT	CASSPRQNLNTGELFF
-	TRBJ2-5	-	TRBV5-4	TGTGCCAGCAGCTTAGGGGACTACCAAGAGACCCAGTACTTC	CASSLGDYQETQYF